This T cell receptor beta chain was found in a study of regulatory T cells in long-lasting Graves disease. General study results and limits: Reduced TCR diversity was observed in persistent Graves' patients versus newly diagnosed patients. Preferential use of TRBV28, TRBJ1-2 and TRBJ2-5 was seen in persistent disease.

For TCR beta, libraries came from iRepertoire HTBI primers and Arm-PCR of CDR3 regions. TCRdb re-derived calls from the multiplex PCR reads in MiXCR, one entry per CDR3 protein. The sample has 350,000 to 450,000 distinct CDR3 sequences, 21% seen once; the top ten hold 13% to 15%. Note on this clonotype: Its cognate antigen is unknown.

Time point given: persistent/refractory GD, antithyroid drugs over 5 years with positive TRAb. PBMCs provided the RNA from which the TCR library was made. Looked up from germline, CDR1 is MDHEN and CDR2 is SYDVKM. V was shortened by 7 bases and J by 2 bases, with 14 bases between the two germline ends. This CDR3 has 14 residues. J is TRBJ1-1 and V is TRBV28, with a weak D call TRBD1 (5 bases). The TCR comes from a female donor with Graves disease. The sample consisted of peripheral blood mononuclear cells (PBMCs), taken when the disease was refractory, from a patient treated with antithyroid drugs. The CDR3 spells CASTRRGYNTEAFF. The CDR3 bases are TGTGCCAGCACCCGAAGGGGCTATAACACTGAAGCTTTCTTT. The whole variable domain, filled in from reference TRBV28 and TRBJ1-1, reads DVKVTQSSRYLVKRTGEKVFLECVQDMDHENMFWYRQDPGLGLRLIYFSYDVKMKEKGDIPEGYSVSREKKERFSLILESASTNQTSMYLCASTRRGYNTEAFFGQGTRLTVV.